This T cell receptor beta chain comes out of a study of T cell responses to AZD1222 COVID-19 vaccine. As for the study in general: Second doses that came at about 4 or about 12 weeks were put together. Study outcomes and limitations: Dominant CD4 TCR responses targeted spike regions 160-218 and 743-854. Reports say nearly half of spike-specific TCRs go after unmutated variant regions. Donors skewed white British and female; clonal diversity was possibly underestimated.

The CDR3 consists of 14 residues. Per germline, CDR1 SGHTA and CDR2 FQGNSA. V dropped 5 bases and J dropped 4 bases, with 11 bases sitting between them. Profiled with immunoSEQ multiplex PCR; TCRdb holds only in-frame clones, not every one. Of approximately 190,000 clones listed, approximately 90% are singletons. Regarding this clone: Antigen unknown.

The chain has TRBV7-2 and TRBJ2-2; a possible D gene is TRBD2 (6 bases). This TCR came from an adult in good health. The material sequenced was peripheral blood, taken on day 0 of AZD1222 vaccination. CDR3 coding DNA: TGTGCCAGCAGCCCGAGCGGGCCCACCGGGGAGCTGTTTTTT. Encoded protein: CASSPSGPTGELFF.